This record covers a single T cell receptor beta chain. The antigen it recognizes is unknown. No much larger clonotype is one base removed from it; base qualities were not supplied. This sample stems from a study of blood T cell repertoires in COVID-19 (dated by TCRdb to about 2020). About the full investigation: Samples covering the acute and convalescent phases of COVID-19 were provided by collaborators in the United States, Italy and Spain. The material from the prospective study consisted of cDNA or gDNA derived from T cells, B-cell-depleted T cells, or PBMCs. Deeply sampled blood TCRbeta repertoires from subjects exposed to, actively infected with, or recovered from COVID-19 were included in the dataset. The repertoires were made available in a free public database intended to serve as a resource for research on the immune response to SARS-CoV-2. The samples were drawn from the first 160 participants of the ongoing ImmuneRACE study and from over a thousand subjects provided by 6 global collaborators. A de-identified subject ID, COVID-19 status, age in years and sex were almost always included in the sample metadata. Where available, HLA class I and class II types were taken from metadata supplied by the sample provider and were not determined by assay-based typing. Beyond this particular receptor, the publication reports: The quantity of clinical and demographic metadata differed by source and by participant and was supplied without curation.

The immunoSEQ Assay, a bias-controlled multiplex PCR, was used to amplify TCRbeta CDR3 regions from genomic DNA. Concerning the study's data processing: Nucleated cell counts per sample were estimated from amplification of reference gene primers within the assay. To quantify the absolute abundance of each unique TCRbeta CDR3 rearrangement, sequence reads were collapsed and filtered. For each sample, productive Simpson clonality was calculated by taking the square root of Simpson's diversity index across productive rearrangements. Here the immuneACCESS table is served through TCRdb, limited to in-frame sequences with V and J called. Missing clones are a known gap in these copies; in checked studies unresolved V genes cover under half, and the rest lacks a known reason. V, J and clone size derive from that table, while D and trimming were established from the DNA sequence. In all, the sample holds 400,000 to 450,000 clones, and 80% to 95% of those were seen once. Of the sample, approximately 0.55% falls within the top ten clones.

The trim is 1 base for V and 7 bases for J, with a gap of 10 bases between the germline ends. Inclusive of the bounding cysteine and phenylalanine, the CDR3 is 13 residues long. The DNA shown is the 39-base CDR3, in frame from base 1. Enrolling through a virtual design, the prospective study's participants ranged in age from roughly 18 to 90 years and lived across around 25 United States geographic areas. In the prospective study, participants were assigned to cohorts based on the clinical history participants reported in a screening survey and a study questionnaire. For ImmuneRACE Cohort 3, a participant was defined as recovered based on two consecutive negative NP/OP PCR tests, clearance by a healthcare professional, or resolution of symptoms. In the prospective study, mobile phlebotomists collected whole blood, serum and a nasopharyngeal or oropharyngeal swab from each participant. Over a 2-month period, participants in the prospective study had the option of providing additional blood draws and questionnaires. Before DNA extraction, blood samples from the prospective study were shipped at room temperature or frozen.

In this chain, TRBV12-3 or TRBV12-4 is recombined with TRBJ1-1; 5 matching bases give a weak D call of TRBD1. The specimen was PBMCs or T cells enriched from blood (not recorded which). The receptor was derived from a man aged 18 to 29 who had recovered from COVID-19. The DNA sequence is as follows: TGTGCCAGCAGTTTAGTGGCAGGGCTTGAAGCTTTCTTT. The encoded protein is CASSLVAGLEAFF.